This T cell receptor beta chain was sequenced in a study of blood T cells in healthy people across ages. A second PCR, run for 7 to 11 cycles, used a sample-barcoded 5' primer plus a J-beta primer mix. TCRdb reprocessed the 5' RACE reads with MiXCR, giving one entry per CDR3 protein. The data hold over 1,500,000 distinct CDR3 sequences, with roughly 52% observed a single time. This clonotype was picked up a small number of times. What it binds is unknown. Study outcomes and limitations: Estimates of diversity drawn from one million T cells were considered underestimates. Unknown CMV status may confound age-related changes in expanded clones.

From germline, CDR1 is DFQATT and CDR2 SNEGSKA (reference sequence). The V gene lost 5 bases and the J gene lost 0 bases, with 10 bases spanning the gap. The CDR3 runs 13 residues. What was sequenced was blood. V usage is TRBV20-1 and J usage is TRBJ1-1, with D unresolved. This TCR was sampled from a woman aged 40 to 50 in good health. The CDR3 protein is CSALEDMNTEAFF. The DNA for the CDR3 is TGCAGTGCTCTCGAGGATATGAACACTGAAGCTTTCTTT.